Detailed here is one T cell receptor (beta chain). What it recognizes is unknown. The CDR3 runs 15 residues. Germline CDR1 and CDR2: DFQATT and SNEGSKA (reference sequence). This entry is derived from a study of T cells expressing NK-cell markers. Whole-study results and caveats: Each of 6 or 7 donors carried dominant NKG2C+ clonotypes accounting for about 1.0-8% of CD8+ T cells.

TCRdb reanalyzed the 5' RACE reads and collapses them to one entry per CDR3 protein, without DNA. The sample's table shows roughly 390,000 distinct CDR3 sequences. Material for sequencing was blood T cells: a sorted CD56 or NKG2C T cell subset, CD4+ or CD8+ T cells, or bulk PBMC T cells (not recorded which). The J gene is TRBJ1-3, the V gene TRBV20-1; the TCRdb call, TRBD1, lacks DNA for checking. This TCR was recovered from a man between 18 and 69 years old in good health. The CDR3 region is CSARDRNRRRNTIYF.